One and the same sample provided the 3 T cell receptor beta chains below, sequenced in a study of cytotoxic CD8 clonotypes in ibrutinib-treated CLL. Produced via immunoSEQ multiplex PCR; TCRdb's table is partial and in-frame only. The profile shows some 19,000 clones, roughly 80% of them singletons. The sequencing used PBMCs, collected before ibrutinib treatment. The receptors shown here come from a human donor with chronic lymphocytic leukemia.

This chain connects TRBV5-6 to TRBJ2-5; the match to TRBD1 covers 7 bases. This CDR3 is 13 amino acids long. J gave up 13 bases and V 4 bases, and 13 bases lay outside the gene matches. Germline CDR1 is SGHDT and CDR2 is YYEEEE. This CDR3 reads CASSPPDRLRGYF. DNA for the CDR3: TGTGCCAGCAGCCCACCGGACAGGCTCAGGGGGTACTTC.

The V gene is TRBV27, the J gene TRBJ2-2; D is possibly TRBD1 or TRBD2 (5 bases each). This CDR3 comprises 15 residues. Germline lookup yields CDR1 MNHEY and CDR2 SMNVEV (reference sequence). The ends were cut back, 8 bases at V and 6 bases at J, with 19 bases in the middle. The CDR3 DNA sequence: TGTGCCAGCGGCTATGGGGGACGAGGTCCCGGGGAGCTGTTTTTT. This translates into CASGYGGRGPGELFF.

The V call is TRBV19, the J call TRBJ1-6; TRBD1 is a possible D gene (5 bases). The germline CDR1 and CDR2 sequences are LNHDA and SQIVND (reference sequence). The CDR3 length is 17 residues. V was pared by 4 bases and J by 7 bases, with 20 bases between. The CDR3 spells CASSTGLGPAGNSPLHF. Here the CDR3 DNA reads TGTGCCAGTAGTACGGGTTTGGGGCCAGCAGGAAATTCACCCCTCCACTTT.